The 24 T cell receptor beta chains below all came from one sample that was sequenced in a study of blood T cell repertoires in COVID-19. Produced via immunoSEQ multiplex PCR; TCRdb's table is partial and in-frame only. The table lists around 100,000 clones, 74% of them singletons, with over 3.5% in the top ten. The specimen sequenced was peripheral blood. The receptors shown here come from a man aged 65 to 85 with COVID-19, enrolled during active disease.

A few counts support this clone. The chain is built from TRBV5-5 and TRBJ1-3; D gene uncertain. The CDR3 has 15 residues. Germline V lookup: CDR1 SGHKS, CDR2 YYEKEE (reference sequence). Trimming removed 8 bases at V and 0 bases at J, with 15 bases between. The chain's CDR3 is CASSGVPSSGNTIYF. The CDR3, as DNA: TGTGCCAGTTCCGGGGTCCCCAGCTCTGGAAACACCATATATTTT.

The V and J genes are TRBV7-2 and TRBJ1-1; D is undetermined. Per germline, CDR1 SGHTA and CDR2 FQGNSA. The CDR3 has 13 residues. V lost 4 bases to trimming and J lost 0 bases, with 6 bases between them. The CDR3 nucleotides are TGTGCCAGCAGCTCTCAGATGAACACTGAAGCTTTCTTT. Translated, it gives CASSSQMNTEAFF.

This CDR3 reads CASSPLPAGSGKIGELFF. CDR3 nucleotides: TGTGCCAGCTCACCGCTCCCAGCGGGGTCGGGGAAAATCGGGGAGCTGTTTTTT. The chain carries TRBV18 and TRBJ2-2; 7 positions match TRBD2. The CDR3 spans 18 residues. Losses at the gene ends were 3 bases for V and 7 bases for J; bases not matched to a gene: 17. Germline assignment: CDR1 KGHSH and CDR2 LQKENI.

This clone has only a few counts. The V gene is TRBV10-1, the J gene TRBJ2-7; 8 positions agree with TRBD2. Germline V CDR1 and CDR2: WNHNN, SYGVQD (reference sequence). V lost 6 bases and J lost 5; bases outside the gene matches: 9. This CDR3 contains 14 residues. The CDR3 DNA sequence: TGCGCCAGCAGCTGGCGGCGGGAGGACCACGAGCAGTACTTC. It translates to CASSWRREDHEQYF.

The chain has TRBV28 and TRBJ1-4, with TRBD1 as a possible D gene (5 bases). The germline CDR1 and CDR2 sequences are MDHEN and SYDVKM. Between the trimmed V and J ends, which lost 6 bases and 8 bases, there was a span of 16 bases. This CDR3 comprises 14 residues. The CDR3 region is CASSYHGGREKLFF. The CDR3 coding sequence is TGTGCCAGCAGCTATCACGGGGGGAGGGAAAAACTGTTTTTT.

There are a few counts of this clone. The chain recombines TRBV7-2 with TRBJ1-3; 7 bases agree with TRBD1. From germline, CDR1 is SGHTA and CDR2 FQGNSA. V dropped 1 base and J dropped 8; count of bases not matched to a gene: 8. The CDR3 length is 15 residues. CDR3 bases: TGTGCCAGCAGCTTAGAGACAGGGTTGGGATACACCATATATTTT. This encodes CASSLETGLGYTIYF.

The chain uses TRBV3-1 (or the pseudogene TRBV3-2) and TRBJ2-7; TRBD2 matches 15 bases. The CDR3 length is 16 residues. CDR1 is LGHDT, CDR2 YNNKEL, per germline (reference sequence). J lost 1 base, V lost 4 bases, and 2 bases had no gene match. The CDR3 DNA sequence: TGTGCCAGCAGCCTCGGACTAGCGGGAGGGTCCTACGAGCAGTACTTC. Translation: CASSLGLAGGSYEQYF.

The rearrangement joins TRBV3-1 (or the pseudogene TRBV3-2) to TRBJ2-1; 9 nucleotides align to TRBD2. The CDR3 has 14 amino acids. The germline V gene has CDR1 LGHDT and CDR2 YNNKEL (reference sequence). The J segment lost 9 bases and the V segment lost 6 bases, leaving 9 bases of the junction unmatched. The CDR3 sequence: CASSPQGAGGEQFF. CDR3 in DNA: TGTGCCAGCAGTCCCCAGGGAGCGGGAGGTGAGCAGTTCTTC.

The chain joins TRBV3-1 (or the pseudogene TRBV3-2) to TRBJ1-4, with D possibly matching TRBD1 (5 bases). V was pared by 3 bases and J by 6 bases, with 11 bases between. Germline CDR1 is LGHDT and CDR2 is YNNKEL (reference sequence). This CDR3 contains 14 residues. The CDR3 here is CASSHRAWDEKLFF. CDR3 nucleotides: TGTGCCAGCAGCCACAGGGCATGGGATGAAAAACTGTTTTTT.

The table lists this clone with a count of one. V gene TRBV4-1 combines with J gene TRBJ2-1, with 8 nucleotides matching TRBD2. This CDR3 is built from 16 residues. Germline CDR1 is MGHRA and CDR2 is YSYEKL. V lost 4 bases to trimming and J lost 4 bases; unmatched junction nucleotides: 9. The CDR3 sequence: CASSPKDGRGYNEQFF. As DNA, the CDR3 is TGCGCCAGCAGCCCCAAAGACGGGAGGGGGTACAATGAGCAGTTCTTC.

In nucleotides, the CDR3 is TGTGCCAGCAGCTTAGAAACCGGGACAGTAGACACTGAAGCTTTCTTT. The encoded protein is CASSLETGTVDTEAFF. V usage is TRBV7-9 and J usage is TRBJ1-1; the match to TRBD1 covers 7 bases. Germline V gene data show CDR1 as SEHNR and CDR2 as FQNEAQ (reference sequence). The ends lost 1 base at V and 3 bases at J; junction bases unmatched: 8. This CDR3 has 16 amino acids.

A word on this clone: The junction and the germline gene differ at one end; a read error may be behind it. The chain combines TRBV7-7 with TRBJ2-5; TRBD1 might be the D (6 bases). The CDR3 contains 16 residues. CDR1 and CDR2 from the germline V gene are SSHAT and FNYEAQ (reference sequence). The CDR3 coding sequence is TGTGCTAGCAGCTCTGGGGGCTGGGGTCCCTTGGAGACCCAGTACTTC. This codes for CASSSGGWGPLETQYF.

The V and J genes are TRBV9 and TRBJ1-3, with TRBD1 matching 7 bases. Germline V gene sequence: CDR1 SGDLS, CDR2 YYNGEE. Trimming removed 5 bases from V and 2 bases from J; junction bases left unmatched: 4. This CDR3 spans 14 amino acids. The CDR3 region has the DNA TGTGCCAGCAGTCCTACAGGGGCTGGAAACACCATATATTTT. Encoded protein: CASSPTGAGNTIYF.

A few counts support this clone. DNA for the CDR3: TGTGCCAGCAGCTTGTGGGCGGGAGGCCTTTACAATGAGCAGTTCTTC. Its translation: CASSLWAGGLYNEQFF. The chain recombines TRBV5-8 with TRBJ2-1; the match to TRBD2 covers 8 bases. V lost 1 base to trimming and J lost 4 bases; unmatched junction nucleotides: 7. The CDR3 covers 16 residues. Germline V lookup: CDR1 SGHTS, CDR2 YDEGEE.

About this clone itself: Other DNA sequences of this sample code for an identical CDR3. The chain carries TRBV30 and TRBJ1-5; 9 bases align to TRBD1. CDR3 size: 14 residues. Per germline, CDR1 GTSNPN and CDR2 SVGIG (reference sequence). With 2 bases clipped from V and 4 bases from J, the junction kept 3 bases outside the gene matches. Here the CDR3 DNA reads TGTGCCTGGAGTAGCGGACAGGGGAATCAGCCCCAGCATTTT. Its protein is CAWSSGQGNQPQHF.

V gene TRBV5-1 combines with J gene TRBJ2-1, with 8 bases aligning to TRBD2. The CDR3 has 15 residues. The V segment lost 4 bases and the J segment 2 bases; nucleotides outside the gene matches: 5. Germline V gene lookup returns CDR1 SGHRS and CDR2 YFSETQ. The CDR3 coding sequence is TGCGCCAGCAGCGACACTAGCGGAGCCTACAATGAGCAGTTCTTC. Protein product: CASSDTSGAYNEQFF.

The V and J genes are TRBV5-1 and TRBJ2-1; D remains unclear. The CDR3 has 13 residues. V dropped 0 bases and J dropped 7 bases, with 8 bases sitting between them. The germline V gene has CDR1 SGHRS and CDR2 YFSETQ. CDR3 in amino acids: CASSLASRNEQFF. The CDR3 region has the DNA TGCGCCAGCAGCTTGGCCTCCCGTAATGAGCAGTTCTTC.

The chain combines TRBV11-1 with TRBJ1-2; D uncertain. Germline V gene lookup returns CDR1 SGHAT and CDR2 FQDESV (reference sequence). Trimming took 4 bases from V and 7 from J, leaving 16 bases between them. The CDR3 covers 14 residues. The CDR3 sequence is CASSSMTGELGYTF. CDR3 sequence (DNA): TGTGCCAGCAGCTCCATGACCGGGGAGCTTGGCTACACCTTC. Complete variable domain (other parts from reference TRBV11-1 and TRBJ1-2): EAEVAQSPRYKITEKSQAVAFWCDPISGHATLYWYRQILGQGPELLVQFQDESVVDDSQLPKDRFSAERLKGVDSTLKIQPAELGDSAMYLCASSSMTGELGYTFGSGTRLTVV.

The V and J genes are TRBV24-1 and TRBJ2-1; D gene ambiguous. The ends were cut back, 5 bases at V and 0 bases at J, with 10 bases in the middle. CDR1 KGHDR and CDR2 SFDVKD come from the germline V gene. The CDR3 extends over 15 amino acids. CDR3: CATSGWSSSYNEQFF. The CDR3 DNA follows: TGTGCCACCAGTGGTTGGAGTAGCTCCTACAATGAGCAGTTCTTC.

The chain combines TRBV5-1 with TRBJ1-5; D gene unclear. In germline, CDR1 is SGHRS, CDR2 YFSETQ. V shed 0 bases and J shed 8 bases, with 9 bases lying between them. The CDR3 has 13 residues. This chain's CDR3 is CASSLDSQEPQHF. In nucleotides, the CDR3 is TGCGCCAGCAGCTTGGACTCCCAGGAGCCCCAGCATTTT.

This chain connects TRBV29-1 to TRBJ2-7; 8 bases fit TRBD1. Unmatched junction bases numbered 7, after V lost 4 bases and J lost 2 bases. CDR3 length equals 14 residues. Germline assignment: CDR1 SQVTM and CDR2 ANQGSEA. CDR3 nucleotide sequence: TGCAGCGTTGGACCCAGGACAGGGACCTACGAGCAGTACTTC. Encoded protein: CSVGPRTGTYEQYF.

In this sample, this clone turned up a few times. The rearrangement uses TRBV5-1 and TRBJ1-2; D might be TRBD1 (5 bases). The CDR3 consists of 12 residues. Per germline, CDR1 SGHRS and CDR2 YFSETQ. Trimming cost V 4 bases and J 8 bases, with 12 bases left between them. CDR3 residues: CASSQSRAGYTF. The DNA for the CDR3 is TGCGCCAGCAGCCAAAGCAGGGCGGGCTACACCTTC.

The chain has TRBV7-8 and TRBJ1-4; D unresolved. V lost 0 bases, J lost 4 bases, and 12 bases lay in between. This CDR3 is 16 amino acids long. CDR1 SGHVS and CDR2 FQNEAQ come from the germline V gene. Written as DNA, the CDR3 is TGTGCCAGCAGCTTAGCGTTGGCGGGCCATAATGAAAAACTGTTTTTT. Amino acid sequence: CASSLALAGHNEKLFF.

The rearrangement uses TRBV19 and TRBJ2-1; no clear D. Germline assignment: CDR1 LNHDA and CDR2 SQIVND (reference sequence). The ends were cut back, 3 bases at V and 7 bases at J, with 13 bases in the middle. The length of the CDR3 is 14 residues. In nucleotides, the CDR3 is TGTGCCAGTAGTATCGGTCCCCCGAAAAATGAGCAGTTCTTC. Translated: CASSIGPPKNEQFF.